A selection of T cell receptor beta chains follows, all from one sample in a study of cytomegalovirus exposure and HLA in healthy donors. Clones were sequenced by immunoSEQ multiplex PCR, and TCRdb holds only the in-frame ones, with some missing. The sample consists of about 130,000 clones, roughly 75% of them appearing once. The sample taken for sequencing was PBMCs. The source is a man between 25 and 39 years old in good health. Each CDR3 is given with its conserved first and last residue. D genes are given only for firm matches. Expanded clones are given a class, and other clones once, few, many or no size at all.

V gene	J gene	D gene	clone size	CDR3 DNA	CDR3 protein
TRBV11-2	TRBJ2-7	TRBD2	few	TGTGCCAGCAGCTTAGACAGCGGGAGTGGTTACGAGCAGTACTTC	CASSLDSGSGYEQYF
TRBV9	TRBJ2-7	TRBD2	-	TGTGCCAGCAGTGGGGGGACTAGCGATCCCTACGAGCAGTACTTC	CASSGGTSDPYEQYF
TRBV5-1	TRBJ2-7	-	-	TGCGCCAGCAGCTTGGGAGTTAACGAGCAGTACTTC	CASSLGVNEQYF
TRBV11-2	TRBJ2-7	-	-	TGTGCCAGCAGCTTAAGGCAGGGTGGCGAGCAGTACTTC	CASSLRQGGEQYF
TRBV13	TRBJ2-3	-	few	TGTGCCAGCAGCCGGTCCCAGGCCAGGTACACAGATACGCAGTATTTT	CASSRSQARYTDTQYF
TRBV28	TRBJ2-7	TRBD1	-	TGTGCCAGCAGTTTATTAGAGGACAGGGCTTACTACGAGCAGTACTTC	CASSLLEDRAYYEQYF
TRBV7-2	TRBJ2-5	TRBD1	-	TGTGCCAGCAGCTCGGACAGGGGGCCAGAGACCCAGTACTTC	CASSSDRGPETQYF
TRBV29-1	TRBJ2-1	TRBD1	few	TGCAGCGTTGCGGGACAGGGGTACGATGAGCAGTTCTTC	CSVAGQGYDEQFF
TRBV20-1	TRBJ2-1	-	-	TGCAGTGCCCAGGGCCCTGATGAGCAGTTCTTC	CSAQGPDEQFF
TRBV9	TRBJ2-7	-	-	TGTGCCAGCAGCGTAGAAACATCCTACGAGCAGTACTTC	CASSVETSYEQYF
TRBV5-4	TRBJ2-3	TRBD2	-	TGTGCCAGCAGCCGGCTAGCGGGAGCGGCCGGAACCACAGATACGCAGTATTTT	CASSRLAGAAGTTDTQYF
TRBV4-1	TRBJ2-3	TRBD2	once	TGCGCCAGCAGCCCAAGCGGGGGTAGCGCACCAGATACGCAGTATTTT	CASSPSGGSAPDTQYF
TRBV5-4	TRBJ2-5	-	once	TGTGCCAGCAGCTTAAGGGGAGGAGAGACCCAGTACTTC	CASSLRGGETQYF
TRBV5-4	TRBJ2-7	-	-	TGTGCCTCCCAGAGACTCCCGGGGTTGAACGAGCAGTACTTC	CASQRLPGLNEQYF
TRBV6-5	TRBJ1-4	-	-	TGTGCCAGCTCCCCTTATCGCGCTAATGAAAAACTGTTTTTT	CASSPYRANEKLFF
TRBV4-1	TRBJ2-7	-	-	TGCGCCAGCAGCCAATATGGTCCCAGCGTGTTCTACGAGCAGTACTTC	CASSQYGPSVFYEQYF
TRBV11-2	TRBJ2-7	-	few	TGTGCCAGCAGCTCCCGGGAAGTTTACAACGAGCAGTACTTC	CASSSREVYNEQYF
TRBV9	TRBJ2-5	TRBD2	few	TGTGCCAGCAGCGTAGTGGGAGGGCCGGTGGAGACCCAGTACTTC	CASSVVGGPVETQYF
TRBV10-2	TRBJ1-1	-	-	TGCGCCAGCAGTGAGTCGACAGGTATCGGCACTGAAGCTTTCTTT	CASSESTGIGTEAFF
TRBV7-6	TRBJ2-7	-	-	TGTGCCAGCAGCAGAACGAGCACCTCCTACGAGCAGTACTTC	CASSRTSTSYEQYF
TRBV19	TRBJ2-3	-	-	TGTGCCAGTAGTAGCTTCAAGACTCCCACAGATACGCAGTATTTT	CASSSFKTPTDTQYF
TRBV6-5	TRBJ2-1	-	once	TGTGCCAGCAGACCGGGACTGTACAATGAGCAGTTCTTC	CASRPGLYNEQFF
TRBV5-6	TRBJ1-1	-	-	TGTGCCAGCAGCTTAACCACCGGGGGAGGGAACACTGAAGCTTTCTTT	CASSLTTGGGNTEAFF
TRBV5-1	TRBJ2-1	TRBD2	-	TGCGCCAGCAGCTTGGAGTCTAGCGGGAGGGCTACCGGCAATGAGCAGTTCTTC	CASSLESSGRATGNEQFF
TRBV30	TRBJ2-7	TRBD2	-	TGTGCCTGGGGGAGCGGGGGGTACGGGCAGTACTTC	CAWGSGGYGQYF
TRBV29-1	TRBJ2-7	-	-	TGCAGCGTTGAAGATTCCGGAACAGGAATTCCCTACGAGCAGTACTTC	CSVEDSGTGIPYEQYF
TRBV18	TRBJ1-3	TRBD1	-	TGTGCCAGCTCATCGGGACAGAATCAGGCTGGAAACACCATATATTTT	CASSSGQNQAGNTIYF
TRBV18	TRBJ1-5	TRBD1	-	TGTGCCAGCTCACCGGGACAGGGGGTTCGACTGCCCCAGCATTTT	CASSPGQGVRLPQHF
TRBV7-2	TRBJ2-3	-	-	TGTGCCAGCAGCTCTCGGTCGAGGCCATATACGCAGTATTTT	CASSSRSRPYTQYF
TRBV4-3	TRBJ2-3	TRBD1	-	TGCGCCAGCAGCCAAGGAGGGACAGGGGGCACAGATACGCAGTATTTT	CASSQGGTGGTDTQYF
TRBV6-5	TRBJ1-1	-	-	TGTGCCAGCAGAGGACAAGGTGCGGCGAACACTGAAGCTTTCTTT	CASRGQGAANTEAFF
TRBV11-3	TRBJ2-1	TRBD2	-	TGTGCCAGCAGCGCCGGGACTAGGTCCTACAATGAGCAGTTCTTC	CASSAGTRSYNEQFF
TRBV15	TRBJ2-1	TRBD1	-	TGTGCCACCAGCAGAGAGGCGACAGGGGTGGGTGGTGAGCAGTTCTTC	CATSREATGVGGEQFF
TRBV7-2	TRBJ2-7	TRBD1	-	TGTGCCAGCAGCGAAACCCGGGACAGGGGTTACGAGCAGTACTTC	CASSETRDRGYEQYF
TRBV7-7	TRBJ2-1	-	-	TGTGCTAGCAGCCCCCACCTCGGGAATGAGCAGTTCTTC	CASSPHLGNEQFF
TRBV10-1	TRBJ2-7	-	few	TGCGCCAGCAGTCCCCCGGGGCGGGATACCTACGAGCAGTACTTC	CASSPPGRDTYEQYF
TRBV5-1	TRBJ1-2	-	-	TGCGCCAGCAGCTACGACAGGCCCAGCGGCTACACCTTC	CASSYDRPSGYTF
TRBV29-1	TRBJ2-7	-	-	TGCAGCGTTGATGAGGTGGGGGCAATGGGCGAGCAGTACTTC	CSVDEVGAMGEQYF
TRBV10-1	TRBJ1-1	TRBD1	once	TGCGCCAGCAGTGAGCCCCCCTGGGACAGGGGGCTTGGTGAAGCTTTCTTT	CASSEPPWDRGLGEAFF
TRBV7-3	TRBJ2-3	-	-	TGTGCCAGCAGCGAATCAGGGGGGCCGGTCACAGATACGCAGTATTTT	CASSESGGPVTDTQYF
TRBV28	TRBJ2-7	TRBD2	few	TGTGCCAGCCGAAGACTAGCGGGGTCAAGCTCCTACGAGCAGTACTTC	CASRRLAGSSSYEQYF
TRBV19	TRBJ2-1	TRBD2	-	TGTGCCAGTAGTTCCCCAGGACTAGCGGGGGATGAGCAGTTCTTC	CASSSPGLAGDEQFF
TRBV11-2	TRBJ1-5	TRBD1	few	TGTGCCAGCAGCAGACAGGGGGCTGGGAATCAGCCCCAGCATTTT	CASSRQGAGNQPQHF
TRBV15	TRBJ1-2	-	-	TGTGCCACCAGCTCCGACCTACAGAAATATGGCTACACCTTC	CATSSDLQKYGYTF
TRBV7-9	TRBJ2-1	TRBD2	-	TGTTCCAGCAGCTTCGCCCGGGGGACTAGCGGGGGGGGACATGAGCAGTTCTTC	CSSSFARGTSGGGHEQFF
TRBV28	TRBJ2-5	-	-	TGTGCCAGCGCGGGGAGCGGCATGGTTCAAGAGACCCAGTACTTC	CASAGSGMVQETQYF
TRBV7-6	TRBJ2-2	-	-	TGTGCCAGCAGCTTAGTGGGGGGGCTCGATACCGGGGAGCTGTTTTTT	CASSLVGGLDTGELFF
TRBV7-6	TRBJ2-3	TRBD2	-	TGTGCCAGCAGCTTAACTGCGGGAGGTGACACAGATACGCAGTATTTT	CASSLTAGGDTDTQYF
TRBV18	TRBJ2-7	-	-	TGTGCCAGCTCACTAACCGGGGGAACCTACGAGCAGTACTTC	CASSLTGGTYEQYF
TRBV4-3	TRBJ1-2	-	-	TGCGCCAGCAGCCAAGCCCGGGCTAACTATGGCTACACCTTC	CASSQARANYGYTF
TRBV28	TRBJ2-2	-	once	TGTGCTACCGGAGCCCCGAACACCGGGGAGCTGTTTTTT	CATGAPNTGELFF
TRBV7-9	TRBJ2-1	TRBD2	-	TGTGCCAGCAGCCTTCCAGGGCGGGGGACTCCGAGTGATGAGCAGTTCTTC	CASSLPGRGTPSDEQFF
TRBV7-2	TRBJ2-1	-	-	TGTGCCAGCAGCGTCCAACAGGGCACTAATGAGCAGTTCTTC	CASSVQQGTNEQFF
TRBV5-6	TRBJ2-7	-	-	TGTGCCAGCAGCCGACGGGTAATCCGCTCCTACGAGCAGTACTTC	CASSRRVIRSYEQYF
TRBV10-3	TRBJ2-7	-	-	TGTGCCATCAGTGATTCACCGGTTGACGAGCAGTACTTC	CAISDSPVDEQYF